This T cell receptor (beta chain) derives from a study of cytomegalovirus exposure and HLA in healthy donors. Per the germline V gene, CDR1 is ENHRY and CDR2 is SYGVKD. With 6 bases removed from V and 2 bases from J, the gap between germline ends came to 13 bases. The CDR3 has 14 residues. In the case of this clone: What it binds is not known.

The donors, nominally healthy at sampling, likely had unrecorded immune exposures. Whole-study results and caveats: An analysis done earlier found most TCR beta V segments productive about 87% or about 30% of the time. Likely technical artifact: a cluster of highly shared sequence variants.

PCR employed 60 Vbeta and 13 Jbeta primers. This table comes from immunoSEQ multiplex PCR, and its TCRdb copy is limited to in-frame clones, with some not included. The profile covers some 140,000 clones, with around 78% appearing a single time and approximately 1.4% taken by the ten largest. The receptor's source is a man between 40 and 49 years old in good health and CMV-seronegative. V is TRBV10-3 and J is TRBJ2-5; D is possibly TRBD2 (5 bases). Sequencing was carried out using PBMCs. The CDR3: CAIRGARAQETQYF. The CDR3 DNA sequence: TGTGCCATCAGGGGAGCTAGGGCGCAAGAGACCCAGTACTTC.